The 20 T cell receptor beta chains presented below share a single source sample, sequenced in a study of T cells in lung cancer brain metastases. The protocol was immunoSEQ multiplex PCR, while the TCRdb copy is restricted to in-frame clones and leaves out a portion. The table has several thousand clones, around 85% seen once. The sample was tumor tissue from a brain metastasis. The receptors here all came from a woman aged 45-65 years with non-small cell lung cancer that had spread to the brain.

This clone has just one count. The CDR3 reads CASTQSGQGTTEAFF. As DNA, the CDR3 is TGTGCCAGCACCCAAAGTGGTCAGGGGACCACTGAAGCTTTCTTT. The genes are TRBV28 and TRBJ1-1, with a possible D match to TRBD1 (6 bases). V was shortened by 7 bases and J by 4 bases, with 19 bases between the two germline ends. The germline CDR1 and CDR2 sequences are MDHEN and SYDVKM. The CDR3 is made up of 15 amino acids.

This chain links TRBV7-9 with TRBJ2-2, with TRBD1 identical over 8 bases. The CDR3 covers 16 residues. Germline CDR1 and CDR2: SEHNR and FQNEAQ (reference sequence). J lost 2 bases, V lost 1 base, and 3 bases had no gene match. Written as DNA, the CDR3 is TGTGCCAGCAGCTTAGGGACAGGGAAAAACACCGGGGAGCTGTTTTTT. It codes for CASSLGTGKNTGELFF.

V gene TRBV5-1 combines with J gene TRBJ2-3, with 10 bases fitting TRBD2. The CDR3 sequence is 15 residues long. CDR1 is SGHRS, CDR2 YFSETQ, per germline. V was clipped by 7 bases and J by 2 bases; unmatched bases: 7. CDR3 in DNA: TGCGCCAGCTCCCGGGGGACTAGCGACACAGATACGCAGTATTTT. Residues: CASSRGTSDTDTQYF. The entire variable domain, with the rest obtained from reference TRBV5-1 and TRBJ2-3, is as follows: KAGVTQTPRYLIKTRGQQVTLSCSPISGHRSVSWYQQTPGQGLQFLFEYFSETQRNKGNFPGRFSGRQFSNSRSEMNVSTLELGDSALYLCASSRGTSDTDTQYFGPGTRLTVL.

Here the CDR3 DNA reads TGTGCCAGCAGTTCAACTAGCGGGAGTTATGACGAGCAGTACTTC. This codes for CASSSTSGSYDEQYF. The chain employs TRBV5-4 and TRBJ2-7, with TRBD2 matching over 11 bases. The CDR3 contains 15 residues. The V gene's germline CDR1 is SGHNT and CDR2 YYREEE (reference sequence). Trimming removed 5 bases from V and 5 bases from J; junction bases left unmatched: 9.

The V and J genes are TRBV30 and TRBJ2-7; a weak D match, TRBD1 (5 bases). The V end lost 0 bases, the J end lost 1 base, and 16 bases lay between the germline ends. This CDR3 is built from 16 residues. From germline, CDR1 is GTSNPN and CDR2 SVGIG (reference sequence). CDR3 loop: CAWSVFNLGASYEQYF. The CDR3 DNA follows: TGTGCCTGGAGTGTATTTAATCTAGGGGCTTCCTACGAGCAGTACTTC.

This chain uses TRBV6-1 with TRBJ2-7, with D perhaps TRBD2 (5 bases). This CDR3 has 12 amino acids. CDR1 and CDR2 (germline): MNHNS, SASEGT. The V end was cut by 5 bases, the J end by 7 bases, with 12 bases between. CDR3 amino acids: CASSLAKWEQYF. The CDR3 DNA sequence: TGTGCCAGCAGTCTAGCCAAATGGGAGCAGTACTTC.

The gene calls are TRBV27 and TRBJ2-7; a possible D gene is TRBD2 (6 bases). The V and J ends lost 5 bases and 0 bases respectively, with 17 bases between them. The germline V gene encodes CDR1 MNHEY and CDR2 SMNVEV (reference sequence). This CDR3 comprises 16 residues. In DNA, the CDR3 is TGTGCCAGCAGTCCCCTAGGTAGCGGAAGCTCCTACGAGCAGTACTTC. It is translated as CASSPLGSGSSYEQYF.

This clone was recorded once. CDR3 sequence reads: CASSRKEGAWGEQFF. The CDR3 region has the DNA TGTGCCAGCAGCCGGAAGGAGGGGGCCTGGGGTGAGCAGTTCTTC. The V gene is TRBV4-2, the J gene TRBJ2-1, with D perhaps TRBD1 (7 bases). V was clipped by 4 bases and J by 9 bases, with 19 bases between them. The CDR3 totals 15 residues. Per germline, CDR1 LGHNA and CDR2 YNFKEQ.

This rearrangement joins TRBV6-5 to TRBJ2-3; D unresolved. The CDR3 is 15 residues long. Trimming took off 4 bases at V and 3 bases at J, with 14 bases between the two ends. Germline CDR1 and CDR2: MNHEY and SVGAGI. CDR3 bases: TGTGCCAGCAGTTGGGCTGAGTCAGTTACAGATACGCAGTATTTT. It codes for CASSWAESVTDTQYF.

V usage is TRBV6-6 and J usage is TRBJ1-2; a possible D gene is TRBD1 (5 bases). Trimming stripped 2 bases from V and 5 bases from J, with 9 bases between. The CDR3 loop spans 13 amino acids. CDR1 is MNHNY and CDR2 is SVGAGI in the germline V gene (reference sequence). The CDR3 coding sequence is TGTGCCAGCAGTTACGGACGGACATATGGCTACACCTTC. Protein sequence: CASSYGRTYGYTF.

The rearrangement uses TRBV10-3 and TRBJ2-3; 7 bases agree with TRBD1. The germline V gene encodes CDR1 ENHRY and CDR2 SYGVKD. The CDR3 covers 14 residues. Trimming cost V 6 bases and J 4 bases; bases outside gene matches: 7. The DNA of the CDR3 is TGTGCCATCAGGACAGGGTATGGTGCAGATACGCAGTATTTT. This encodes CAIRTGYGADTQYF.

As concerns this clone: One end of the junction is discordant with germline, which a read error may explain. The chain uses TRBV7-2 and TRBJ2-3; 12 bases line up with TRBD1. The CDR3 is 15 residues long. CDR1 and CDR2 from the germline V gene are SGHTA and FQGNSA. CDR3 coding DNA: TGTGCCAGCAGCTCCGGGACAGGGGGCACAGCTACGCAGTATTTT. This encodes CASSSGTGGTATQYF.

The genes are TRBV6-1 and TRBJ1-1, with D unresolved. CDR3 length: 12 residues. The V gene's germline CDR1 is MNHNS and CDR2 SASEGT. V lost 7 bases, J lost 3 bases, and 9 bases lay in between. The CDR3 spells CASNAQDTEAFF. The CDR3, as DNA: TGTGCCAGCAACGCGCAGGACACTGAAGCTTTCTTT.

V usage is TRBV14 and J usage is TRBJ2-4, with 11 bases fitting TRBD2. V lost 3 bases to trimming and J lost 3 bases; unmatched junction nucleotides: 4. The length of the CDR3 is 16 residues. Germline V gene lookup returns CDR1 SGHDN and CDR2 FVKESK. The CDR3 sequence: CASSQELAGVKNIQYF. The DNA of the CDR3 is TGTGCCAGCAGCCAGGAACTAGCGGGAGTCAAAAACATTCAGTACTTC.

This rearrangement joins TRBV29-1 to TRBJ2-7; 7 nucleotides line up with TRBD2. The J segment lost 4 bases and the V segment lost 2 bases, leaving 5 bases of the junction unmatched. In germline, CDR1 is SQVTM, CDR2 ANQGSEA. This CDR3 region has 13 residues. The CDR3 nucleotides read TGCAGCGTTGAACTAGCGGAGATTTACGAGCAGTACTTC. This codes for CSVELAEIYEQYF.

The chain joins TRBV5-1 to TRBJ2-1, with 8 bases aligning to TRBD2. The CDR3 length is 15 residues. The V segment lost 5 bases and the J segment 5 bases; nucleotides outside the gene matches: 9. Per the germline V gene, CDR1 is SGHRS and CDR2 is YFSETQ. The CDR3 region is CASRASGSINNEQFF. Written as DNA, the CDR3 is TGCGCCAGCAGGGCAAGCGGGAGTATCAACAATGAGCAGTTCTTC. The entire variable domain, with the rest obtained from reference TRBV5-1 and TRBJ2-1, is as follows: KAGVTQTPRYLIKTRGQQVTLSCSPISGHRSVSWYQQTPGQGLQFLFEYFSETQRNKGNFPGRFSGRQFSNSRSEMNVSTLELGDSALYLCASRASGSINNEQFFGPGTRLTVL.

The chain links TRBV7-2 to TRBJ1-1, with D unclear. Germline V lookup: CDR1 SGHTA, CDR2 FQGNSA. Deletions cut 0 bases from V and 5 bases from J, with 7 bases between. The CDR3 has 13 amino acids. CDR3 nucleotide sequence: TGTGCCAGCAGCTTAGCGCGCGGTACTGAAGCTTTCTTT. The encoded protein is CASSLARGTEAFF.

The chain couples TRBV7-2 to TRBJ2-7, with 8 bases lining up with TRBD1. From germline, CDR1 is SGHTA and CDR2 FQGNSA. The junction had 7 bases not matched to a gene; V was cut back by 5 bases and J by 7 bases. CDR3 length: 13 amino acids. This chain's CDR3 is CASSQGAVGEQYF. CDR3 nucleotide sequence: TGTGCCAGCAGCCAGGGGGCCGTGGGAGAGCAGTACTTC.

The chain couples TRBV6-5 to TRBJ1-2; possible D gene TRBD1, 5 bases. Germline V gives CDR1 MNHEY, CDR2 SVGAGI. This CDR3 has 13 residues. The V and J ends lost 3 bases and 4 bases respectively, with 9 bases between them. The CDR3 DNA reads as TGTGCCAGCAGTTATGGGGGAACCTATGGCTACACCTTC. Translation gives CASSYGGTYGYTF.

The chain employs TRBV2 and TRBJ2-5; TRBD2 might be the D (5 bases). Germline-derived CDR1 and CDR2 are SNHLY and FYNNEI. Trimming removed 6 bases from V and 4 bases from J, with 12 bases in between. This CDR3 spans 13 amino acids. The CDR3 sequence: CASSQDYAETQYF. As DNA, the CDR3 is TGTGCCAGCAGCCAAGACTATGCAGAGACCCAGTACTTC.